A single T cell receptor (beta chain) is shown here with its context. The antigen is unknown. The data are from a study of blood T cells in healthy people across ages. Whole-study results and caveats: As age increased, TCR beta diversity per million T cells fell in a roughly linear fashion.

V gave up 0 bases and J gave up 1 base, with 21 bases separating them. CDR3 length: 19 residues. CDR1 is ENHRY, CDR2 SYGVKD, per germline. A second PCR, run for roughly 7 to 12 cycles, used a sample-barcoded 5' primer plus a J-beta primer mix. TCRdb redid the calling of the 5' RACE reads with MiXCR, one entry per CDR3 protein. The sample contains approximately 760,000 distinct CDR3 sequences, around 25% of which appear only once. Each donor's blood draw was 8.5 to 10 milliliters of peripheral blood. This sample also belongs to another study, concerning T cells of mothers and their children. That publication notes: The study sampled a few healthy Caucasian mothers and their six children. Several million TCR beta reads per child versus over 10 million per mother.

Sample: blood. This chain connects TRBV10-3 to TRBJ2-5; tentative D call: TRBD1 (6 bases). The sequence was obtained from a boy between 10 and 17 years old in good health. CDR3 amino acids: CAISESIGAGEIPQETQYF. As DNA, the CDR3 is TGTGCCATCAGTGAGTCGATTGGGGCAGGGGAGATACCCCAAGAGACCCAGTACTTC.